A single sample is the source of the 15 T cell receptor delta chains below, sequenced in a study of Vγ9Vδ2 T cells in congenital toxoplasmosis. A single-tube template-switch cDNA reaction was primed with TRGC- and TRDC-specific primers. The TRGC primer was designed to target TRGC1 and TRGC2 alike. TCRdb re-called clones from the reads via CATT. This sample yields roughly 560 delta-chain clones, of which 7.7% are seen a single time; around 15% belongs to the top ten. The sample consisted of gamma-delta T cells from blood. The origin of the receptors is a child under 10 years old born to a mother with Toxoplasma gondii infection during pregnancy, either congenitally infected or uninfected (not recorded which).

This clone appeared a few times. The amino acid sequence in TCRdb belongs to a much larger clone and departs from this DNA's translation at residue 12, likely a sequencing read error; the sequence shown is translated from the DNA. This chain links TRDV1 with TRDJ1; tentative D call: TRDD3 (6 bases). Germline CDR1 and CDR2: TSWWSYY and QGS. This CDR3 has 20 amino acids. V was pared by 2 bases and J by 0 bases, with 25 bases between. CDR3 in amino acids: CALGEIPYTLTRGYTDKLIF. The CDR3 region has the DNA TGTGCTCTTGGGGAAATTCCCTATACGCTTACTAGGGGATACACCGATAAACTCATCTTT.

By sample share, this clone is large. The chain joins TRDV2 to TRDJ3; 11 bases agree with TRDD3. Germline values: CDR1 GEAIGNYY, CDR2 EKD. V shed 2 bases and J 2 bases; nucleotides not matched to a gene: 10. The CDR3 has 20 residues. The CDR3 here is CACDMAIGGYGAWDTRQMFF. The CDR3 DNA sequence: TGTGCCTGTGACATGGCCATTGGGGGATACGGCGCCTGGGACACCCGACAGATGTTTTTC.

Relative to its sample, this clone is hyperexpanded (1% or more). V gene TRDV2 combines with J gene TRDJ3; TRDD3 aligns across 9 bases. V was pared by 1 base and J by 3 bases, with 0 bases of the junction left unmatched. There are 16 residues in the CDR3. The germline CDR1 and CDR2 sequences are GEAIGNYY and EKD. The CDR3 protein is CACDTGGYWDTRQMFF. As DNA, the CDR3 is TGTGCCTGTGACACTGGGGGATACTGGGACACCCGACAGATGTTTTTC.

This clone ranks as large. The V call is TRDV1, the J call TRDJ1; either TRDD2 or TRDD3 may supply D (5 bases each). The CDR3 totals 16 residues. Trimming cost V 0 bases and J 8 bases, with 19 bases left between them. Germline V gene lookup returns CDR1 TSWWSYY and CDR2 QGS. In DNA, the CDR3 is TGTGCTCTTGGGGAACTAGAAGACTGGCCTACGCGGAAACTCATCTTT. Encoded protein: CALGELEDWPTRKLIF.

By share of the sample, this clone is large (0.1 to 1%). The chain carries TRDV2 and TRDJ3, with TRDD3 matching 8 bases. V lost 3 bases to trimming and J lost 0 bases; unmatched junction nucleotides: 6. The CDR3 is 18 amino acids. Germline-derived CDR1 and CDR2 are GEAIGNYY and EKD. CDR3 nucleotide sequence: TGTGCCTGTGACCTACTGGGGGTTGACTCCTGGGACACCCGACAGATGTTTTTC. It yields the protein CACDLLGVDSWDTRQMFF.

The table lists this clone with a few counts. V and J are TRDV3 and TRDJ1, with D possibly being TRDD2 (9 bases). Trimming shortened V by 4 bases and J by 3 bases, and 36 bases separated the two germline ends. This CDR3 has 20 amino acids. Germline CDR1 TVYSNPD, CDR2 GDNSRS (reference sequence). The CDR3 DNA sequence: TGTGCCTGGGCCTTCCTACGAGGACCTAGACTGAGGGATACGGCCGATAAACTCATCTTT. Protein product: CAWAFLRGPRLRDTADKLIF.

This clone turned up a few times. TCRdb lists the protein of a much larger clone for this DNA, which differs at residue 14, so this is likely a read error; the protein given here is translated from the DNA itself. The chain uses TRDV1 and TRDJ1; D is possibly TRDD2 or TRDD3 (5 bases each). Germline V gene sequence: CDR1 TSWWSYY, CDR2 QGS. CDR3 size: 16 residues. This CDR3 reads CALGELEDWPTRKPIF. Written as DNA, the CDR3 is TGTGCTCTTGGGGAACTAGAAGACTGGCCTACGCGGAAACCCATCTTT.

This clone has more than one count but fewer than ten. The translation of this DNA and the TCRdb protein of a much larger clone differ at residue 8, probably owing to a read error; the protein shown here is translated from the DNA. The rearrangement links TRDV1 to TRDJ1; no clear D. Germline values: CDR1 TSWWSYY, CDR2 QGS. CDR3 length equals 15 residues. V was trimmed by 7 bases and J by 2 bases, leaving 17 bases between them. CDR3 bases: TGTGCTCTTGAGTGGGTGCTGGTGGATACCGATAAACTCATCTTT. Translated: CALEWVLVDTDKLIF.

In its sample, this clone was seen a few times. The V gene is TRDV2, the J gene TRDJ1, with TRDD3 matching 12 bases. CDR3 length: 20 amino acids. Trimming took 0 bases from V and 10 from J; bases not matched to a gene: 23. Germline values: CDR1 GEAIGNYY, CDR2 EKD. The CDR3 region has the DNA TGTGCCTGTGACACCGGTCCCTTCTTCTGGGGGATACGCGATGATATAAGACTCATCTTT. Residues: CACDTGPFFWGIRDDIRLIF.

Sample share makes this clone large. V and J are TRDV1 and TRDJ1; no clear D gene. This CDR3 has 14 residues. Trimming took 5 bases from V and 2 from J, leaving 12 bases between them. Germline V CDR1 and CDR2: TSWWSYY, QGS. CDR3 sequence: CALGQGFVTDKLIF. CDR3 nucleotide sequence: TGTGCTCTTGGGCAAGGGTTCGTGACCGATAAACTCATCTTT.

This clone was found a few times. A far larger clone is one base from this, pointing to a likely read error. V gene TRDV1 combines with J gene TRDJ1, with D possibly TRDD3 on 6 matching bases. The germline V gene has CDR1 TSWWSYY and CDR2 QGS. The CDR3 covers 19 residues. The CDR3 bases are TGTGCTCCTGGGGAACGAGGAACTCGGGGGTACCCTAACACCGATAAACTCATCTTT. Translated: CAPGERGTRGYPNTDKLIF.

Comment on this clone: A far larger clone is off by one base, so a read error is likely. Other DNA sequences in this specimen translate into the identical CDR3. The chain has TRDV3 and TRDJ3, with 13 bases lining up with TRDD3. Germline lookup yields CDR1 TVYSNPD and CDR2 GDNSRS (reference sequence). The CDR3 contains 25 residues. Trimming took 3 bases from V and 0 from J; bases not matched to a gene: 26. The CDR3 here is CAFASGVPPSTGGYDSSWDTRQMFF. The CDR3 DNA reads TGTGCCTTCGCCTCCGGGGTCCCCCCCTCTACTGGGGGATACGATAGCTCCTGGGACACCCGACAGATGTTTTTC.

Turning to this clone: A far larger clone is one base from this, pointing to a likely read error. Distinct nucleotide sequences in the sample also encode this CDR3. V is TRDV3 and J is TRDJ1, with TRDD3 matching over 11 bases. Germline lookup yields CDR1 TVYSNPD and CDR2 GDNSRS (reference sequence). This CDR3 is built from 21 residues. In DNA, the CDR3 is TGTGCCTTTCCTACGAACGGAGTCTGGGGGATACTGAAGATACGCACCGATAAACTCATATTT. Its translation: CAFPTNGVWGILKIRTDKLIF. Variable domain in full (rest from reference TRDV3 and TRDJ1): CDKVTQSSPDQTVASGSEVVLLCTYDTVYSNPDLFWYRIRPDYSFQFVFYGDNSRSEGADFTQGRFSVKHILTQKAFHLVISPVRTEDSATYYCAFPTNGVWGILKIRTDKLIFGKGTRVTVEP.

This clone is classed as large. This chain uses TRDV1 with TRDJ1; D is uncertain. Trimming cost V 0 bases and J 1 base, with 15 bases left between them. Per germline, CDR1 TSWWSYY and CDR2 QGS. CDR3 length: 17 amino acids. The CDR3 bases are TGTGCTCTTGGGGAACTCCCCCTTAATACCTTCACCGATAAACTCATCTTT. Translated, it gives CALGELPLNTFTDKLIF.

This clone was detected a few times. This likely stems from a read error, as it lies one base from a far larger clone. The rearrangement joins TRDV2 to TRDJ3, with 12 positions matching TRDD3. The CDR3 spans 18 residues. Germline V gives CDR1 GEAIGNYY, CDR2 EKD. Here the CDR3 reads CARDILGDTSWDTRQMFF. The CDR3 coding sequence is TGTGCCCGTGACATACTGGGGGATACTAGCTGGGACACCCGACAGATGTTTTTC.